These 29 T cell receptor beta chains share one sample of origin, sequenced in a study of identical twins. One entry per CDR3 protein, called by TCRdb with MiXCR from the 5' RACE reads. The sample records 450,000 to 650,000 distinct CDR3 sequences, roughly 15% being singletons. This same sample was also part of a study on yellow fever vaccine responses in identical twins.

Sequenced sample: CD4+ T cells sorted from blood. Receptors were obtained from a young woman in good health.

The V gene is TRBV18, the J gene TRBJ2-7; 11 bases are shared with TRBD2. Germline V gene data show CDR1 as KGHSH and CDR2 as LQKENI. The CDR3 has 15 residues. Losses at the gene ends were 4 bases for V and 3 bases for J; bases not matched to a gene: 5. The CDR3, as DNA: TGTGCCAGCTCACGCGGGACTAGCGGAGGCTACGAGCAGTACTTC. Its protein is CASSRGTSGGYEQYF.

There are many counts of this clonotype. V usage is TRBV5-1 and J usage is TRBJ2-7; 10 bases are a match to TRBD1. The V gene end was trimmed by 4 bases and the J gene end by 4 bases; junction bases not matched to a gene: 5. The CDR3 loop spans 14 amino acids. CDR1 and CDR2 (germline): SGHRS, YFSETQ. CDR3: CASSHRQGAYEQYF. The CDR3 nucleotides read TGCGCCAGCAGCCACAGACAGGGGGCTTACGAGCAGTACTTC. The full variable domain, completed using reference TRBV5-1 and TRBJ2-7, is KAGVTQTPRYLIKTRGQQVTLSCSPISGHRSVSWYQQTPGQGLQFLFEYFSETQRNKGNFPGRFSGRQFSNSRSEMNVSTLELGDSALYLCASSHRQGAYEQYFGPGTRLTVT.

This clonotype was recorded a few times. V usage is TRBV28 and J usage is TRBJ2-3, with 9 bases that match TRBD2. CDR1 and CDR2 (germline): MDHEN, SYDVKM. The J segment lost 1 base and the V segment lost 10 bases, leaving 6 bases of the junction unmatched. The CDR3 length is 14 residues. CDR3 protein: CATSLAGGTDTQYF. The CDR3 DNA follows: TGTGCCACCTCTTTAGCGGGGGGCACAGATACGCAGTATTTT.

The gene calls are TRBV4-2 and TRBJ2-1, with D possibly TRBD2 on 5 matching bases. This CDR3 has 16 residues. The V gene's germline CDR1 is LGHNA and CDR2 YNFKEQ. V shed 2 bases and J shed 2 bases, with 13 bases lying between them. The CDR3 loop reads CASSQSDSSAYNEQFF. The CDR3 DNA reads TGTGCCAGCAGCCAATCGGACTCCTCGGCCTACAATGAGCAGTTCTTC.

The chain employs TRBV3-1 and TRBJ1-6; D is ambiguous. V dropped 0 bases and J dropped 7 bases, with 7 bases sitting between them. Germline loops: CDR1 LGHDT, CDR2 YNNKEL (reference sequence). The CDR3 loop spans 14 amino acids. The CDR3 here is CASSQEWKNSPLHF. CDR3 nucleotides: TGTGCCAGCAGCCAAGAGTGGAAAAATTCACCCCTCCACTTT.

CDR3 in amino acids: CASSYRAIYGYTF. CDR3 DNA sequence: TGTGCCAGCAGTTACAGGGCCATCTATGGCTACACCTTC. V is TRBV6-5 and J is TRBJ1-2; D is ambiguous. The CDR3 covers 13 residues. Germline V lookup: CDR1 MNHEY, CDR2 SVGAGI. The V gene lost 2 bases and the J gene lost 4 bases, with 8 bases spanning the gap.

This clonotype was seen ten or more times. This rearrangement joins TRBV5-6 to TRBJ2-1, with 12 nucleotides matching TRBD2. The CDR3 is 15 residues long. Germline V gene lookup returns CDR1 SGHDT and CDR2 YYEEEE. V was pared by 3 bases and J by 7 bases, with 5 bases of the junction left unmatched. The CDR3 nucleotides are TGTGCCAGCAGCTCCTTGACTAGCGGGAGTAATGAGCAGTTCTTC. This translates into CASSSLTSGSNEQFF.

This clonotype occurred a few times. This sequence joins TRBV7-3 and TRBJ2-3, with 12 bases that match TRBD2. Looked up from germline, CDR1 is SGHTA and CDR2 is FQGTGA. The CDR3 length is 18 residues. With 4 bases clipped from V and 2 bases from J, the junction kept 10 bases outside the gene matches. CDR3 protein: CASSSGGGTSGHTDTQYF. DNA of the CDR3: TGTGCCAGCAGCTCCGGGGGGGGGACTAGCGGGCACACAGATACGCAGTATTTT.

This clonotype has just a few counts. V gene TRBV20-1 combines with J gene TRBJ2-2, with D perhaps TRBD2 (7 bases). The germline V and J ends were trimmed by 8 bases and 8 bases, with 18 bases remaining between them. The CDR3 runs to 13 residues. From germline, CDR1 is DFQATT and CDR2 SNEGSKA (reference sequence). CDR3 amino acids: CSSRRGGEGELFF. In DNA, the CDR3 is TGCAGTTCACGAAGGGGGGGCGAAGGGGAGCTGTTTTTT.

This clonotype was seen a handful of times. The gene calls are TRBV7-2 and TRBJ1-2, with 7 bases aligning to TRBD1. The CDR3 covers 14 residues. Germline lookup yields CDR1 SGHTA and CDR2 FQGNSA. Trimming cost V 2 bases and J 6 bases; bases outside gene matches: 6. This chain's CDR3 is CASSLNRGGDGYTF. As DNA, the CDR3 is TGTGCCAGCAGCTTAAACAGGGGTGGGGATGGCTACACCTTC.

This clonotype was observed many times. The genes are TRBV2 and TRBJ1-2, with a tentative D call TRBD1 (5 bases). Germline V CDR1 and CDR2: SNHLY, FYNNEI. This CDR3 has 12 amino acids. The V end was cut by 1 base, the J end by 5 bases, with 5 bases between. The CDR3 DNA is TGTGCCAGCAGTGAAGGGGGGTATGGCTACACCTTC. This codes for CASSEGGYGYTF.

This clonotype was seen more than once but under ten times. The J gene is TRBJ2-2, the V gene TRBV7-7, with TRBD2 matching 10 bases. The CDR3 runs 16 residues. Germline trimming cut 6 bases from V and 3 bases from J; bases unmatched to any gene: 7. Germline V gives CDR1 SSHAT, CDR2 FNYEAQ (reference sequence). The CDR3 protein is CASSSAGGPDTGELFF. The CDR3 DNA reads TGTGCCAGCAGTTCAGCGGGGGGGCCGGACACCGGGGAGCTGTTTTTT.

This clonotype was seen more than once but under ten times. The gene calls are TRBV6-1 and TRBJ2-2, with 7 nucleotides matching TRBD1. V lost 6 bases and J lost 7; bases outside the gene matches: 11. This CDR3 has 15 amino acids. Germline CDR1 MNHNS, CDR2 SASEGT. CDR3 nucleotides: TGTGCCAGCAGGAAACAGGGGATGGAGGTCGGGGAGCTGTTTTTT. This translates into CASRKQGMEVGELFF.

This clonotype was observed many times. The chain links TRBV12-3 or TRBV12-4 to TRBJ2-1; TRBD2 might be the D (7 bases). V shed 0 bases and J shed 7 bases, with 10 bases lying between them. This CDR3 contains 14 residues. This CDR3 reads CASSLAGGGNEQFF. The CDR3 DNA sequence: TGTGCCAGCAGTTTAGCGGGAGGGGGAAATGAGCAGTTCTTC.

CDR3 coding DNA: TGTGCCAGCAGCAACGAGCAGTACGTC. Protein sequence: CASSNEQYV. V usage is TRBV21-1 and J usage is TRBJ2-7. TRBV21-1 is classified as a pseudogene. The CDR3 consists of 9 residues.

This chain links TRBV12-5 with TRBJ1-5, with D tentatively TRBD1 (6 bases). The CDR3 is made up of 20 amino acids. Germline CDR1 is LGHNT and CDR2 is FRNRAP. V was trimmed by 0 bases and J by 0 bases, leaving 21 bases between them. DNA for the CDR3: TGTGCTAGTGGTTTGGTCCAGGGGACAACGACTGACTCTAGCAATCAGCCCCAGCATTTT. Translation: CASGLVQGTTTDSSNQPQHF.

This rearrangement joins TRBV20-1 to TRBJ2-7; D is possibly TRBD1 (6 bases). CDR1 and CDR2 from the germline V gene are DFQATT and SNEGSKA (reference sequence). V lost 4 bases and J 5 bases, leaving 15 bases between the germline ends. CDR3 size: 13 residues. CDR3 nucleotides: TGCAGTGCTATTTTAGGGGGTCCCCACGAGCAGTACTTC. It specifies CSAILGGPHEQYF.

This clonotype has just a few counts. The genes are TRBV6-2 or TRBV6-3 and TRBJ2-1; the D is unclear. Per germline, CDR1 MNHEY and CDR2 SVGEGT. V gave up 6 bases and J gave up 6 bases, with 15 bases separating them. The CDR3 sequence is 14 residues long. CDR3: CASSYGPSGNEQFF. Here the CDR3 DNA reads TGTGCCAGCAGCTACGGACCCTCCGGCAATGAGCAGTTCTTC.

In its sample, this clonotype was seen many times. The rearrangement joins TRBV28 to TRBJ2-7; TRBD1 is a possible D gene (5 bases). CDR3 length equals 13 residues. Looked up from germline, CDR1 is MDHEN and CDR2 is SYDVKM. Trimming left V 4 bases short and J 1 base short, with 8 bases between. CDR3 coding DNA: TGTGCCAGCAGTTCCGACAGTTCCTACGAGCAGTACGTC. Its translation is CASSSDSSYEQYV.

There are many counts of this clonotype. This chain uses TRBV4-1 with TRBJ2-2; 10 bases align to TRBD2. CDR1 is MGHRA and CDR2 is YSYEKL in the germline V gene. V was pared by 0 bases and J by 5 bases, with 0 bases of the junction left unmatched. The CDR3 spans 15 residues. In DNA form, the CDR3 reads TGCGCCAGCAGCCAAGATAGCGGGGGGACCGGGGAGCTGTTTTTT. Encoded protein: CASSQDSGGTGELFF.

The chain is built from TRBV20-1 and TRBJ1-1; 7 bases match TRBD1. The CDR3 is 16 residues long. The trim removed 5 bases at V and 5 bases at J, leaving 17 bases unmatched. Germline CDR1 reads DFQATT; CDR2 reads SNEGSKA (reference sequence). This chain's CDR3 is CSAQDPEAGGFTEAFF. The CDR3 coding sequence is TGCAGTGCTCAAGACCCCGAAGCAGGGGGATTTACTGAAGCTTTCTTT.

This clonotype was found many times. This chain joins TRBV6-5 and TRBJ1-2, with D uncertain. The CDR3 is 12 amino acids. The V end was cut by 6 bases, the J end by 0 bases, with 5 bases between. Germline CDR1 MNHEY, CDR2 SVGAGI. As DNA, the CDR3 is TGTGCCAGCAGGTCCACTAACTATGGCTACACCTTC. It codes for CASRSTNYGYTF.

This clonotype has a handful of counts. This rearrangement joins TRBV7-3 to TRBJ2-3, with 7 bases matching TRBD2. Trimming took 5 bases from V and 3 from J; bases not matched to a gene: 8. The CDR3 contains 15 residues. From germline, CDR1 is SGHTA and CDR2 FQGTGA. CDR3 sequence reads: CASSAGTKATDTQYF. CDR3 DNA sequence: TGTGCCAGCAGCGCCGGGACTAAGGCGACAGATACGCAGTATTTT.

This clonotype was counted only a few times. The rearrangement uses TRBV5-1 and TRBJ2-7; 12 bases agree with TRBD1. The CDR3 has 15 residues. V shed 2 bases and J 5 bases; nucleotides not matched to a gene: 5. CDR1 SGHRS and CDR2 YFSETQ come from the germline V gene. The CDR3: CASSFGTGGKNEQYV. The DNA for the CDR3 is TGCGCCAGCAGCTTCGGGACAGGGGGCAAAAACGAGCAGTACGTC.

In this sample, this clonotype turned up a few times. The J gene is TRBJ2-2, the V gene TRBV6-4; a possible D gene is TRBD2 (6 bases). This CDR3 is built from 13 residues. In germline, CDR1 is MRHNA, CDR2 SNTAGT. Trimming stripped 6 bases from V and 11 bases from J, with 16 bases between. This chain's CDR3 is CASSRDLARELFF. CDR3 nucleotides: TGTGCCAGCAGCAGGGATCTAGCGCGTGAGCTGTTTTTT.

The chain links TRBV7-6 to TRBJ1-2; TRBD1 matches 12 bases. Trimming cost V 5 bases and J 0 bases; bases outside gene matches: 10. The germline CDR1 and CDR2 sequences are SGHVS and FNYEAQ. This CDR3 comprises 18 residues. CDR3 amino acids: CASSPGQGARMTNYGYTF. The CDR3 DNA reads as TGTGCCAGCAGCCCGGGACAGGGGGCGAGAATGACTAACTATGGCTACACCTTC.

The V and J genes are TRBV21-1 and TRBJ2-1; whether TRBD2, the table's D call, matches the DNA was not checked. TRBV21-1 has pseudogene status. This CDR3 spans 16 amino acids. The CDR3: CASSKVSRESYNEQFF. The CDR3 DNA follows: TGTGCCAGCAGCAAAGTCTCGAGGGAGAGCTACAATGAGCAGTTCTTC.

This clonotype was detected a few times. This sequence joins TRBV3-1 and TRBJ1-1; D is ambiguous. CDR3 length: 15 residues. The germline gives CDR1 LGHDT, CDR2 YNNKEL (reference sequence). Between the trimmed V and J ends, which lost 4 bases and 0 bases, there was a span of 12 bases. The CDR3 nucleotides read TGTGCCAGCAGCCGTCCCGGCAGCATGAACACTGAAGCTTTCTTT. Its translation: CASSRPGSMNTEAFF.

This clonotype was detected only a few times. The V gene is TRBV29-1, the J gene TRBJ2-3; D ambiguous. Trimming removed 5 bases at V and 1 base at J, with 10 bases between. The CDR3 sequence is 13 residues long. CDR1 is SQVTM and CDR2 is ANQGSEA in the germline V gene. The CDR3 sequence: CSVTLGGTDTQYF. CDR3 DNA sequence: TGCAGCGTTACACTTGGTGGCACAGATACGCAGTATTTT.